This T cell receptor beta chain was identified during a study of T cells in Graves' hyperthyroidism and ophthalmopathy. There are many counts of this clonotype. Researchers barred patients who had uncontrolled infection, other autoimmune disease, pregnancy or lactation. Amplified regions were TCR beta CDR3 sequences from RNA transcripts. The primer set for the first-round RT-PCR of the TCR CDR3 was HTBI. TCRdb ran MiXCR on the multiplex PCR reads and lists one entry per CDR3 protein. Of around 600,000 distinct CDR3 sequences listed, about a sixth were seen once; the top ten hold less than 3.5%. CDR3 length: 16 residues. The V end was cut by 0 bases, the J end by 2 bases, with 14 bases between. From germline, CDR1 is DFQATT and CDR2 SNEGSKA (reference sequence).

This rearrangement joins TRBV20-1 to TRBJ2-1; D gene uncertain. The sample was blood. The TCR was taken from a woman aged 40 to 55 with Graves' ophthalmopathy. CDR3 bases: TGCAGTGCTAGAGATTGGTCCAGATCCACCTACAATGAGCAGTTCTTC. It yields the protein CSARDWSRSTYNEQFF.